Below are 32 T cell receptor beta chains sequenced from a single sample in a study of blood T cell repertoires in COVID-19. The method was immunoSEQ multiplex PCR; TCRdb's version includes in-frame clones alone and lacks a portion of them. The table records roughly 500,000 clones, over 75% of them present only once. Sequences were obtained from peripheral blood. The receptors derive from a human donor in a cohort sampled during active COVID-19.

J is TRBJ1-2 and V is TRBV7-8, with 7 bases lining up with TRBD1. Germline V CDR1 and CDR2: SGHVS, FQNEAQ. V dropped 3 bases and J dropped 7; count of bases not matched to a gene: 5. The CDR3 is 13 residues long. CDR3 region: CASSFTGDGGYTF. The CDR3 DNA sequence: TGTGCCAGCAGCTTCACAGGGGATGGTGGCTACACCTTC.

J is TRBJ2-2 and V is TRBV5-4; 9 bases fit TRBD2. The CDR3 spans 17 residues. J gave up 5 bases and V 0 bases, and 8 bases lay outside the gene matches. The germline CDR1 and CDR2 sequences are SGHNT and YYREEE (reference sequence). CDR3 residues: CASSLGLAARGTGELFF. The CDR3 nucleotides are TGTGCCAGCAGCTTGGGACTAGCGGCCAGAGGAACCGGGGAGCTGTTTTTT.

The chain has TRBV25-1 and TRBJ2-7; 9 bases agree with TRBD1. Germline V lookup: CDR1 MGHDK, CDR2 SYGVNS. This CDR3 has 14 residues. Germline trimming cut 7 bases from V and 6 bases from J; bases unmatched to any gene: 10. CDR3 nucleotide sequence: TGTGCCAGCACTCCCGGGACAGGGTACGGCGAGCAGTACTTC. It translates to CASTPGTGYGEQYF.

The rearrangement joins TRBV19 to TRBJ2-7, with TRBD2 matching 7 bases. Germline V gene data show CDR1 as LNHDA and CDR2 as SQIVND (reference sequence). V lost 5 bases and J lost 3; bases outside the gene matches: 7. CDR3 size: 14 residues. CDR3 coding DNA: TGTGCCAGTAGTCCCCAGGGAGGGTACTACGAGCAGTACTTC. This codes for CASSPQGGYYEQYF.

The rearrangement joins TRBV6-6 to TRBJ1-6; TRBD1 might be the D (5 bases). The CDR3 has 14 amino acids. Germline V CDR1 and CDR2: MNHNY, SVGAGI (reference sequence). Trimming cost V 5 bases and J 8 bases, with 13 bases left between them. Here the CDR3 DNA reads TGTGCCAGCAGTGCCAGGGCTGGAGATTCACCCCTCCACTTT. It is translated as CASSARAGDSPLHF.

The chain uses TRBV4-1 and TRBJ2-7; D is perhaps TRBD2 (5 bases). The V and J ends lost 6 bases and 6 bases respectively, with 18 bases between them. CDR1 and CDR2 (germline): MGHRA, YSYEKL. CDR3 length equals 14 residues. Here the CDR3 reads CASRAGPALCEQYF. DNA of the CDR3: TGCGCCAGCAGGGCGGGCCCCGCTCTCTGCGAGCAGTACTTC.

Comments on this clone: At the DNA level, this CDR3 is encoded by other sequences in the same sample as well. The V call is TRBV7-2, the J call TRBJ2-7, with 12 positions matching TRBD2. The junction had 5 bases not matched to a gene; V was cut back by 0 bases and J by 2 bases. The CDR3 runs to 17 residues. CDR1 and CDR2 (germline): SGHTA, FQGNSA. The CDR3 nucleotides read TGTGCCAGCAGCTTAGCGAGGACTAGCGGGGTTCCCTACGAGCAGTACTTC. Its protein is CASSLARTSGVPYEQYF. Drawing the rest from reference TRBV7-2 and TRBJ2-7, the complete variable domain is GAGVSQSPSNKVTEKGKDVELRCDPISGHTALYWYRQSLGQGLEFLIYFQGNSAPDKSGLPSDRFSAERTGGSVSTLTIQRTQQEDSAVYLCASSLARTSGVPYEQYFGPGTRLTVT.

This clone was counted a single time. The chain uses TRBV10-1 and TRBJ2-1; D not certain. There are 15 residues in the CDR3. Germline values: CDR1 WNHNN, CDR2 SYGVQD (reference sequence). Trimming shortened V by 2 bases and J by 0 bases, and 8 bases separated the two germline ends. The CDR3 DNA sequence: TGCGCCAGCAGTGAGACGGCTAGCTCCTACAATGAGCAGTTCTTC. As protein: CASSETASSYNEQFF.

The chain couples TRBV28 to TRBJ2-5, with a tentative D call TRBD1 (6 bases). The CDR3 length is 15 residues. Trimming pared 5 bases from V and 1 base from J, leaving 14 bases between. Germline CDR1 is MDHEN and CDR2 is SYDVKM. CDR3 coding DNA: TGTGCCAGCAGTGGTTCTGGGGGCCCCCAAGAGACCCAGTACTTC. Protein sequence: CASSGSGGPQETQYF.

The genes are TRBV6-5 and TRBJ1-2; 8 bases are a match to TRBD1. Germline trimming cut 2 bases from V and 5 bases from J; bases unmatched to any gene: 7. CDR1 and CDR2 (germline): MNHEY, SVGAGI. The CDR3 covers 15 residues. The CDR3 here is CASSYPTRTGYGYTF. CDR3 bases: TGTGCCAGCAGTTACCCGACCAGGACAGGGTATGGCTACACCTTC.

The rearrangement links TRBV18 to TRBJ1-1; unclear D gene. This CDR3 spans 12 amino acids. V was clipped by 2 bases and J by 6 bases, with 7 bases between them. Germline V CDR1 and CDR2: KGHSH, LQKENI. CDR3 sequence (DNA): TGTGCCAGCTCACCAGGAGTTTCTGAAGCTTTCTTT. Amino acid sequence: CASSPGVSEAFF.

The gene calls are TRBV25-1 and TRBJ2-5, with 7 nucleotides matching TRBD1. J lost 4 bases, V lost 8 bases, and 4 bases had no gene match. The CDR3 extends over 12 amino acids. CDR1 is MGHDK and CDR2 is SYGVNS in the germline V gene. CDR3 protein: CASSDRAETQYF. DNA of the CDR3: TGTGCCAGCTCCGACAGGGCAGAGACCCAGTACTTC.

This clone appeared a single time. The rearrangement uses TRBV28 and TRBJ2-2, with 9 bases lining up with TRBD1. The CDR3 sequence is 17 residues long. V lost 7 bases, J lost 7 bases, and 16 bases stayed unmatched. Germline-derived CDR1 and CDR2 are MDHEN and SYDVKM. The CDR3 sequence: CASTLLSGTGNFGELFF. The CDR3 coding sequence is TGTGCCAGCACCCTTTTATCCGGGACAGGGAACTTCGGGGAGCTGTTTTTT. Drawing the rest from reference TRBV28 and TRBJ2-2, the complete variable domain is DVKVTQSSRYLVKRTGEKVFLECVQDMDHENMFWYRQDPGLGLRLIYFSYDVKMKEKGDIPEGYSVSREKKERFSLILESASTNQTSMYLCASTLLSGTGNFGELFFGEGSRLTVL.

V gene TRBV3-1 (or the pseudogene TRBV3-2) combines with J gene TRBJ2-7, with TRBD1 matching 8 bases. Germline lookup yields CDR1 LGHDT and CDR2 YNNKEL (reference sequence). Losses at the gene ends were 2 bases for V and 3 bases for J; bases not matched to a gene: 6. CDR3 size: 15 residues. This CDR3 is CASSQLDRALYEQYF. CDR3 DNA: TGTGCCAGCAGCCAACTGGACAGGGCTCTCTACGAGCAGTACTTC.

The chain combines TRBV5-1 with TRBJ2-7, with 13 bases aligning to TRBD2. This CDR3 has 15 amino acids. V was clipped by 4 bases and J by 6 bases; unmatched bases: 7. The germline V gene encodes CDR1 SGHRS and CDR2 YFSETQ. The chain's CDR3 is CASSIGLAGVREQYF. CDR3 nucleotides: TGCGCCAGCAGCATAGGACTAGCGGGAGTTCGCGAGCAGTACTTC.

The V and J genes are TRBV27 and TRBJ1-2; 7 bases line up with TRBD1. CDR3 size: 18 residues. V dropped 5 bases and J dropped 1; count of bases not matched to a gene: 16. CDR1 is MNHEY and CDR2 is SMNVEV in the germline V gene (reference sequence). The CDR3 DNA is TGTGCCAGCAGTCCATTGGACAGGATGGTCGGTGGTAACTATGGCTACACCTTC. This translates into CASSPLDRMVGGNYGYTF.

The chain carries TRBV19 and TRBJ1-2; no clear D gene. The CDR3 sequence is 13 residues long. CDR1 LNHDA and CDR2 SQIVND come from the germline V gene (reference sequence). Trimming took 3 bases from V and 4 from J, leaving 9 bases between them. The CDR3 sequence is CASSMGWSYGYTF. The CDR3 coding sequence is TGTGCCAGTAGTATGGGCTGGTCCTATGGCTACACCTTC.

The rearrangement links TRBV5-6 to TRBJ2-1, with a tentative D call TRBD1 (5 bases). The length of the CDR3 is 14 residues. V shed 1 base and J shed 7 bases, with 12 bases lying between them. Germline V gene lookup returns CDR1 SGHDT and CDR2 YYEEEE. The CDR3: CASSLTGARNEQFF. CDR3 nucleotides: TGTGCCAGCAGCTTGACTGGGGCGAGGAATGAGCAGTTCTTC.

The chain recombines TRBV2 with TRBJ1-3; D possibly corresponds to TRBD1 (5 bases). V lost 7 bases and J 1 base, leaving 8 bases between the germline ends. CDR1 is SNHLY, CDR2 FYNNEI, per germline. This CDR3 is built from 13 residues. CDR3 residues: CASMQGSGNTIYF. The CDR3, as DNA: TGTGCCAGCATGCAGGGTTCTGGAAACACCATATATTTT.

The chain couples TRBV18 to TRBJ2-1, with D maybe TRBD2 (6 bases). The CDR3 has 13 amino acids. The germline V and J ends were trimmed by 5 bases and 10 bases, with 15 bases remaining between them. Germline-derived CDR1 and CDR2 are KGHSH and LQKENI. The CDR3 coding sequence is TGTGCCAGCTCATTTGACAAAGCGGGCGAGCAGTTCTTC. This codes for CASSFDKAGEQFF.

The chain is built from TRBV28 and TRBJ2-7; D may be TRBD2 (5 bases). CDR1 and CDR2 from the germline V gene are MDHEN and SYDVKM. This CDR3 region has 16 residues. Trimming removed 1 base from V and 7 bases from J, with 20 bases in between. CDR3 amino acids: CASSLSGAGRVGEQYF. CDR3 in DNA: TGTGCCAGCAGTTTATCCGGCGCGGGCCGGGTCGGGGAGCAGTACTTC.

This clone showed up just once. This rearrangement joins TRBV3-1 (or the pseudogene TRBV3-2) to TRBJ2-1; 10 nucleotides line up with TRBD1. The length of the CDR3 is 15 residues. The J segment lost 9 bases and the V segment lost 4 bases, leaving 9 bases of the junction unmatched. The germline V gene has CDR1 LGHDT and CDR2 YNNKEL (reference sequence). CDR3 nucleotides: TGTGCCAGCAGCCCCCGGCGACAGGGGGCGGTTGAGCAGTTCTTC. It translates to CASSPRRQGAVEQFF.

This clone was counted once. This CDR3 reads CASSFSPGQEAYEQYF. In DNA form, the CDR3 reads TGTGCCAGCAGTTTCTCCCCCGGACAGGAAGCCTACGAGCAGTACTTC. This rearrangement joins TRBV28 to TRBJ2-7, with 7 bases lining up with TRBD1. V was clipped by 3 bases and J by 2 bases; unmatched bases: 10. Germline CDR1 is MDHEN and CDR2 is SYDVKM. CDR3 length equals 16 residues. The entire variable domain, with the rest obtained from reference TRBV28 and TRBJ2-7, is as follows: DVKVTQSSRYLVKRTGEKVFLECVQDMDHENMFWYRQDPGLGLRLIYFSYDVKMKEKGDIPEGYSVSREKKERFSLILESASTNQTSMYLCASSFSPGQEAYEQYFGPGTRLTVT.

The chain employs TRBV18 and TRBJ1-3; TRBD1 matches at 7 bases. Looked up from germline, CDR1 is KGHSH and CDR2 is LQKENI. This CDR3 is built from 15 residues. The V gene end was trimmed by 8 bases and the J gene end by 4 bases; junction bases not matched to a gene: 11. CDR3 protein: CASTREGANGNTIYF. The CDR3 nucleotides read TGTGCCAGCACCCGGGAGGGGGCGAACGGAAACACCATATATTTT.

This sequence joins TRBV7-2 and TRBJ2-3; TRBD2 matches 8 bases. CDR1 is SGHTA and CDR2 is FQGNSA in the germline V gene. This CDR3 is 14 amino acids long. The V segment lost 5 bases and the J segment 2 bases; nucleotides outside the gene matches: 3. DNA of the CDR3: TGTGCCAGCAGCATGGGACTAGACACAGATACGCAGTATTTT. Translation gives CASSMGLDTDTQYF.

This chain links TRBV7-2 with TRBJ2-5, with 8 bases fitting TRBD2. Looked up from germline, CDR1 is SGHTA and CDR2 is FQGNSA. This CDR3 has 16 residues. The ends lost 3 bases at V and 7 bases at J; junction bases unmatched: 13. This CDR3 reads CASSFVTSGTLGTQYF. The CDR3 DNA reads as TGTGCCAGCAGCTTTGTTACTAGCGGCACCCTAGGGACCCAGTACTTC.

This clone is a singleton in its sample. V and J are TRBV28 and TRBJ2-3; 13 bases line up with TRBD2. Losses at the gene ends were 7 bases for V and 2 bases for J; bases not matched to a gene: 6. The CDR3 is made up of 16 amino acids. CDR1 MDHEN and CDR2 SYDVKM come from the germline V gene. CDR3 protein: CASNQGLAGFTDTQYF. In DNA form, the CDR3 reads TGTGCCAGCAACCAGGGACTAGCGGGGTTCACAGATACGCAGTATTTT.

This chain links TRBV19 with TRBJ2-1; 8 bases line up with TRBD2. The CDR3 extends over 15 amino acids. V trimming: 5 bases; J trimming: 7 bases; junction bases outside the gene matches: 10. Germline V lookup: CDR1 LNHDA, CDR2 SQIVND (reference sequence). CDR3 nucleotide sequence: TGTGCCAGTAGTCTCTATAGCGGGACTCCAAATGAGCAGTTCTTC. Translated, it gives CASSLYSGTPNEQFF.

The chain combines TRBV7-9 with TRBJ2-5; 9 nucleotides agree with TRBD1. Trimming at V came to 5 bases and at J to 4 bases, leaving 8 bases not matched to a gene. This CDR3 comprises 15 residues. Germline V gives CDR1 SEHNR, CDR2 FQNEAQ (reference sequence). CDR3 sequence reads: CASSVTGGHGETQYF. The CDR3 region has the DNA TGTGCCAGCAGCGTCACAGGGGGCCACGGAGAGACCCAGTACTTC.

The J gene is TRBJ1-2, the V gene TRBV5-4; TRBD1 matches 7 bases. Germline V gives CDR1 SGHNT, CDR2 YYREEE (reference sequence). This CDR3 is 15 amino acids long. The J segment lost 2 bases and the V segment lost 4 bases, leaving 8 bases of the junction unmatched. As DNA, the CDR3 is TGTGCCAGCAGCGGGACCGGGACAGTAAACTATGGCTACACCTTC. Translated, it gives CASSGTGTVNYGYTF.

This clone came up once. This chain joins TRBV19 and TRBJ2-5; 7 bases fit TRBD2. The CDR3 spans 16 residues. V dropped 4 bases and J dropped 4; count of bases not matched to a gene: 12. The germline gives CDR1 LNHDA, CDR2 SQIVND (reference sequence). The CDR3 nucleotides read TGTGCCAGTAGTACCCCCGCGGGAGTTGCCCCAGAGACCCAGTACTTC. It codes for CASSTPAGVAPETQYF.

The rearrangement links TRBV5-6 to TRBJ2-5, with D possibly matching TRBD1 (6 bases). There are 15 residues in the CDR3. Germline CDR1 and CDR2: SGHDT and YYEEEE. V was trimmed by 0 bases and J by 9 bases, leaving 18 bases between them. CDR3 nucleotides: TGTGCCAGCAGCTTGGGTTGGAACTTGGGGGCGGCCCAGTACTTC. The encoded protein is CASSLGWNLGAAQYF.